The T cell receptor (beta chain) under discussion was sequenced for a study of blood T cells in healthy people across ages. Study context: Through template switching, about one barcoded beta molecule was captured per two T cells, as measured in model experiments.

The authors ran a second PCR of roughly 6 to 11 cycles using a sample-barcoded 5' primer and a J-beta primer mix. TCRdb analysed the 5' RACE reads with MiXCR anew, one entry per CDR3 protein. The sample has 540,000 or so distinct CDR3 sequences, about 25% seen once; the top ten hold around 20%. Concerning this clonotype itself: What it binds is not known.

Whole-study findings and limits: Naive CD4+ cells and diversity were both higher in long-lived donors than in aged donors.

Sequencing input: blood. The clonotype comes from a woman aged 70-85 years in good health.

The CDR3 bases are TGTGCCAGCAGTCCTCAGGGGGCAATAAGAACAGATACGGAATATTTT. Its protein is CASSPQGAIRTDTEYF. V usage is TRBV12-3 or TRBV12-4 and J usage is TRBJ2-3; 8 bases are shared with TRBD1. Trimming took 5 bases from V and 15 from J; bases not matched to a gene: 22. This CDR3 contains 16 residues.